This T cell receptor (beta chain) was found in a study of identical twins. Healthy Caucasians alone served as donors. The CDR3 has 13 amino acids. V was clipped by 3 bases and J by 2 bases, with 7 bases between them. TCRdb used MiXCR to reprocess the 5' RACE reads, holding one entry per CDR3 protein. Of 500,000 to 600,000 distinct CDR3 sequences in the sample, 22% were seen once. These sequences were also reported in another study, on T cells expressing NK-cell markers. From that second work: In several experiments, sorting was confined to alpha-beta TCR T cells through use of an anti-gamma-delta TCR antibody.

The V gene is TRBV12-3 or TRBV12-4, the J gene TRBJ2-5; TRBD2 might be the D (5 bases). The sequenced material came from CD4+ T cells sorted from blood. This clonotype was obtained from a woman aged 18-29 years in good health. The CDR3 sequence is CASSFTSQETQYF. CDR3 coding DNA: TGTGCCAGCAGTTTCACTAGTCAAGAGACCCAGTACTTC.